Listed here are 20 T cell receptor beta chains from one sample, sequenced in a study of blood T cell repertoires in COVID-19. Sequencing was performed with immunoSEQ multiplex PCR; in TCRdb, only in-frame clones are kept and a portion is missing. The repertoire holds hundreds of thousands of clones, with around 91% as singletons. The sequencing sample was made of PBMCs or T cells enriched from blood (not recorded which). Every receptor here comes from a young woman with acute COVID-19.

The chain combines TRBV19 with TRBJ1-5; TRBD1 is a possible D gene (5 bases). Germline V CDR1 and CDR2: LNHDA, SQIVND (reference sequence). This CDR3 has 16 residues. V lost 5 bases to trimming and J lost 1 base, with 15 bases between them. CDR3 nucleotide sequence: TGTGCCAGTAGTCGCGGACATCTACCCAGCAATCAGCCCCAGCATTTT. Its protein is CASSRGHLPSNQPQHF.

CDR3 sequence reads: CASKGKSNQPQHF. DNA for the CDR3: TGTGCCAGCAAGGGGAAAAGCAATCAGCCCCAGCATTTT. This rearrangement joins TRBV12-3 or TRBV12-4 to TRBJ1-5, with D perhaps matching TRBD1 (5 bases). The CDR3 runs 13 residues. V lost 7 bases and J 1 base, leaving 8 bases between the germline ends.

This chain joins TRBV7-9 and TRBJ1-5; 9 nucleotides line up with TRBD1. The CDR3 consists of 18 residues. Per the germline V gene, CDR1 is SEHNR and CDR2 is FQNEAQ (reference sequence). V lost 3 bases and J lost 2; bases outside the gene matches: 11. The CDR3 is CASSFTGTGRGGNQPQHF. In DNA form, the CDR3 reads TGTGCCAGCAGCTTCACCGGGACAGGGAGAGGGGGCAATCAGCCCCAGCATTTT.

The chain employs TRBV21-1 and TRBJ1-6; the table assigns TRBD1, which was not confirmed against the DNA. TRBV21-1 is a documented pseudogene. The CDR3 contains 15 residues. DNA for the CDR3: TGTGCCAGCAGCAAAATGGGCACCACCAATTCACCCCTCCACTTT. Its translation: CASSKMGTTNSPLHF.

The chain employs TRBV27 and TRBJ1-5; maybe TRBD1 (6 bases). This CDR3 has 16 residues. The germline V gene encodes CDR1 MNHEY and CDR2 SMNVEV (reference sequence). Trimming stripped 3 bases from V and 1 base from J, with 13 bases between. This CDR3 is CASSFFPTGSNQPQHF. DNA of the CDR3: TGTGCCAGCAGTTTCTTCCCGACAGGCAGCAATCAGCCCCAGCATTTT.

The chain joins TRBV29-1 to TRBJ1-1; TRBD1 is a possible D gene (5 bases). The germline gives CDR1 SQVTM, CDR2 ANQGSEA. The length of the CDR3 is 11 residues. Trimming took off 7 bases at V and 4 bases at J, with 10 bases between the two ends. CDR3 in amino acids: CSAVGATEAFF. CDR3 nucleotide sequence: TGCAGCGCCGTAGGGGCCACTGAAGCTTTCTTT.

The CDR3 loop reads CASSVASMENQPQHF. As DNA, the CDR3 is TGTGCCAGCAGCGTAGCGTCGATGGAGAATCAGCCCCAGCATTTT. The chain links TRBV9 to TRBJ1-5; D unclear. V lost 0 bases, J lost 4 bases, and 11 bases lay in between. There are 15 residues in the CDR3. From germline, CDR1 is SGDLS and CDR2 YYNGEE.

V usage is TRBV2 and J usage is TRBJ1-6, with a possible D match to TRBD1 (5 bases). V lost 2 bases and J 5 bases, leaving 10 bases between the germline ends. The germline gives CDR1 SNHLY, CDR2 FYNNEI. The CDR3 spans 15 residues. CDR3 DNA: TGTGCCAGCAGTGAAATGGGGCCGAATAATTCACCCCTCCACTTT. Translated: CASSEMGPNNSPLHF.

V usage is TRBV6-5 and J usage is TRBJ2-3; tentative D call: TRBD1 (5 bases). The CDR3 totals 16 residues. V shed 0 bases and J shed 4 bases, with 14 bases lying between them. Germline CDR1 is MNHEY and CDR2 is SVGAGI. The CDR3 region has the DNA TGTGCCAGCAGTTACTCGGCAGGGTGGCCCGCAGATACGCAGTATTTT. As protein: CASSYSAGWPADTQYF.

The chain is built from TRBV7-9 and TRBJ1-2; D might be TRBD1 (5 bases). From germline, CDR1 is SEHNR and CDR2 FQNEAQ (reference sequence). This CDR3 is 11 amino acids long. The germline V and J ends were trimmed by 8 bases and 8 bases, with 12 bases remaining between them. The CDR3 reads CASDGRDGYTF. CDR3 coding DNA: TGTGCCAGCGACGGGAGGGACGGCTACACCTTC.

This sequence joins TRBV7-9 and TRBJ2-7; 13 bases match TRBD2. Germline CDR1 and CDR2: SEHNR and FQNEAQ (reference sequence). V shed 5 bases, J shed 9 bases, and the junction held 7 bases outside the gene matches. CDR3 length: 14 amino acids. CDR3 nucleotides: TGTGCCAGCAGCCCGACTAGCGGGAGGCCGGGGCAGTACTTC. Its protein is CASSPTSGRPGQYF.

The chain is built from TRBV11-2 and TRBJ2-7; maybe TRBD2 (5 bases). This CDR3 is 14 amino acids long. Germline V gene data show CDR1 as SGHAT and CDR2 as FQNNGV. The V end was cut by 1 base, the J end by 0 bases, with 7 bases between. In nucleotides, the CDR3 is TGTGCCAGCAGCTTAGGAGGGAGCTCCTACGAGCAGTACTTC. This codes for CASSLGGSSYEQYF.

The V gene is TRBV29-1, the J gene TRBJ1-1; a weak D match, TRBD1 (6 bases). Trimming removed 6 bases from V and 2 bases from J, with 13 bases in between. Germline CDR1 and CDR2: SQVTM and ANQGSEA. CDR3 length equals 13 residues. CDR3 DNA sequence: TGCAGCGTAGCCGGCAGGGGAAACACTGAAGCTTTCTTT. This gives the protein CSVAGRGNTEAFF.

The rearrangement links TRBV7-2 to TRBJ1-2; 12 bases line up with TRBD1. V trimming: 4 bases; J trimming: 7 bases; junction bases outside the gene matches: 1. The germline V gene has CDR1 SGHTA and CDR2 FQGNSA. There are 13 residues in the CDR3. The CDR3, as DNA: TGTGCCAGCAGCTGGGACAGGGGGCTTGGCTACACCTTC. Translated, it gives CASSWDRGLGYTF.

In nucleotides, the CDR3 is TGTGCCAGCAGTGCTCTCGCCTCGGGGGGTGGCTATGGCTACACCTTC. Protein sequence: CASSALASGGGYGYTF. V gene TRBV6-4 combines with J gene TRBJ1-2, with D tentatively TRBD1 (5 bases). The CDR3 sequence is 16 residues long. Germline CDR1 is MRHNA and CDR2 is SNTAGT. Trimming took off 4 bases at V and 4 bases at J, with 19 bases between the two ends.

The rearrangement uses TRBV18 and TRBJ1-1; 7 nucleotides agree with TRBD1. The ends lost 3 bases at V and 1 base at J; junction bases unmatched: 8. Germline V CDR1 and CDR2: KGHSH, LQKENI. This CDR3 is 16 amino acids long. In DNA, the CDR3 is TGTGCCAGCTCACCGAGAAGCCGGGACAGGAACACTGAAGCTTTCTTT. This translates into CASSPRSRDRNTEAFF.

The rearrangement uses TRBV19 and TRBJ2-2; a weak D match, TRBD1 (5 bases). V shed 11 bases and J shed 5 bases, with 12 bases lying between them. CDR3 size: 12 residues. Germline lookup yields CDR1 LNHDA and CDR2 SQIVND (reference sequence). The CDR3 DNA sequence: TGTGCCGGATCCGCAGGGACCGGGGAGCTGTTTTTT. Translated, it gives CAGSAGTGELFF.

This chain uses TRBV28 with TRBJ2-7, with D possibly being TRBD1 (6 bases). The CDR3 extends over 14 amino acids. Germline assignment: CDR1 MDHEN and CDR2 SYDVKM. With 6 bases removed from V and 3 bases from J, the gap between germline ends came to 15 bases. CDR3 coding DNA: TGTGCCAGCAGCGAGACAGGTTCTTTCTACGAGCAGTACTTC. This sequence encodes CASSETGSFYEQYF. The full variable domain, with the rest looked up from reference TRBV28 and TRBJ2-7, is DVKVTQSSRYLVKRTGEKVFLECVQDMDHENMFWYRQDPGLGLRLIYFSYDVKMKEKGDIPEGYSVSREKKERFSLILESASTNQTSMYLCASSETGSFYEQYFGPGTRLTVT.

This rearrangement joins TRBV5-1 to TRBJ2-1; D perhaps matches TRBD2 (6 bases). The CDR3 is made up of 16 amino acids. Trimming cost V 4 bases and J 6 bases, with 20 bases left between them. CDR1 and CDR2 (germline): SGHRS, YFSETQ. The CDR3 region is CASSVARRMGGNEQFF. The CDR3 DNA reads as TGCGCCAGCAGCGTTGCGCGACGCATGGGGGGCAATGAGCAGTTCTTC. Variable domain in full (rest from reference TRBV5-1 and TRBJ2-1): KAGVTQTPRYLIKTRGQQVTLSCSPISGHRSVSWYQQTPGQGLQFLFEYFSETQRNKGNFPGRFSGRQFSNSRSEMNVSTLELGDSALYLCASSVARRMGGNEQFFGPGTRLTVL.

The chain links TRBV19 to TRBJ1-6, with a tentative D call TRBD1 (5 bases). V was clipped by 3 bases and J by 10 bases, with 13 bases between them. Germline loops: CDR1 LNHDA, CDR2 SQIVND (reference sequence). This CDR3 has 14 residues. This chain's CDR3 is CASSIGGVRSPLHF. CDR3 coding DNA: TGTGCCAGTAGTATCGGAGGGGTCCGGTCACCCCTCCACTTT.